The 25 T cell receptor beta chains below were found in one sample sequenced in a study of blood T cells in healthy people across ages. A J-beta primer mix and a sample-barcoded 5' primer were used in a second PCR of roughly 7 to 12 cycles. TCRdb passed the 5' RACE reads through MiXCR, listing each CDR3 protein once. The table shows around 1.1 million distinct CDR3 sequences, with more than 30% occurring only once. The specimen was blood. The receptor source for this set is a man aged 18 to 29 in good health.

This clonotype was found a few times. This chain links TRBV24-1 with TRBJ2-5, with TRBD1 matching over 7 bases. V gave up 9 bases and J gave up 2 bases; unmatched junction bases: 8. This CDR3 is 14 amino acids long. In germline, CDR1 is KGHDR, CDR2 SFDVKD. This CDR3 reads CATSRGQYQETQYF. The CDR3 DNA is TGTGCCACCTCTCGGGGACAGTATCAAGAGACCCAGTACTTC.

This rearrangement joins TRBV7-9 to TRBJ2-3, with D maybe TRBD2 (7 bases). This CDR3 comprises 22 residues. Germline V gene lookup returns CDR1 SEHNR and CDR2 FQNEAQ (reference sequence). Trimming cost V 5 bases and J 2 bases, with 35 bases left between them. As DNA, the CDR3 is TGTGCCAGCAGCCCAGCCCAAGGAGGGACGGGGACTCGGGGGGCCTTCACAGATACGCAGTATTTT. Protein product: CASSPAQGGTGTRGAFTDTQYF.

This clonotype was observed once. This chain joins TRBV19 and TRBJ2-2; tentatively, D is TRBD1 or TRBD2 (6 bases each). The CDR3 totals 15 residues. V lost 8 bases and J lost 0, with 13 bases in between. Germline V gene lookup returns CDR1 LNHDA and CDR2 SQIVND (reference sequence). This chain's CDR3 is CASSARGANTGELFF. For the CDR3, the DNA is TGTGCCAGTTCGGCGAGGGGGGCGAACACCGGGGAGCTGTTTTTT. The entire variable domain, with the rest obtained from reference TRBV19 and TRBJ2-2, is as follows: DGGITQSPKYLFRKEGQNVTLSCEQNLNHDAMYWYRQDPGQGLRLIYYSQIVNDFQKGDIAEGYSVSREKKESFPLTVTSAQKNPTAFYLCASSARGANTGELFFGEGSRLTVL.

The CDR3 loop is CASSSGLEVLTDTQYF. The CDR3 coding sequence is TGTGCCAGCAGCTCGGGACTAGAGGTTTTAACAGATACGCAGTATTTT. The chain employs TRBV7-9 and TRBJ2-3, with 8 bases aligning to TRBD2. The CDR3 contains 16 residues. Germline CDR1 reads SEHNR; CDR2 reads FQNEAQ (reference sequence). Trimming took 4 bases from V and 3 from J; bases not matched to a gene: 9.

V usage is TRBV6-5 and J usage is TRBJ2-5; 8 nucleotides agree with TRBD1. The J call may be faulty, since TRBJ2-7 better matches the DNA end. Germline values: CDR1 MNHEY, CDR2 SVGAGI. CDR3 length: 15 amino acids. The chain's CDR3 is CASRPGQGNIHEQYF. The CDR3, as DNA: TGTGCCAGCAGGCCCGGACAGGGAAACATCCACGAGCAGTACTTC.

This clonotype was seen many times. The J gene is TRBJ1-2, the V gene TRBV5-1, with TRBD1 as a possible D gene (5 bases). The CDR3 totals 16 residues. Germline V gene sequence: CDR1 SGHRS, CDR2 YFSETQ. Between the trimmed V and J ends, which lost 3 bases and 4 bases, there was a span of 19 bases. The DNA of the CDR3 is TGCGCCAGCAGCTCCCAGGTTGGGGGAGCGGGCTATGGCTACACCTTC. Translating it yields CASSSQVGGAGYGYTF.

In this sample, this clonotype turned up a few times. CDR3 sequence: CASSQAPNAGSPLHF. The CDR3 DNA follows: TGCGCCAGCAGCCAGGCCCCAAACGCGGGTTCACCCCTCCACTTT. This rearrangement joins TRBV4-3 to TRBJ1-6; unclear D gene. Looked up from germline, CDR1 is LGHNA and CDR2 is YSLEER. Trimming removed 3 bases at V and 9 bases at J, with 15 bases between. The CDR3 sequence is 15 residues long.

This rearrangement joins TRBV20-1 to TRBJ2-3; TRBD1 aligns across 7 bases. The CDR3 runs 14 residues. Germline V lookup: CDR1 DFQATT, CDR2 SNEGSKA (reference sequence). V dropped 6 bases and J dropped 0; count of bases not matched to a gene: 6. CDR3 DNA sequence: TGCAGTGCAATCCGGGACAGCAGCACAGATACGCAGTATTTT. Translation gives CSAIRDSSTDTQYF.

This chain uses TRBV2 with TRBJ2-1; TRBD2 might be the D (6 bases). The J call may be wrong; the DNA end is better matched by TRBJ2-7. This CDR3 comprises 14 residues. Germline CDR1 is SNHLY and CDR2 is FYNNEI. CDR3 sequence: CASSVGGYYNEQYF. The CDR3 DNA reads TGTGCCAGCAGTGTAGGAGGGTACTACAATGAGCAGTACTTC.

The V and J genes are TRBV12-5 and TRBJ2-3, with 13 bases aligning to TRBD2. This CDR3 is built from 15 residues. The V and J ends lost 3 bases and 8 bases, in that order; junction bases with no gene match: 5. CDR1 is LGHNT and CDR2 is FRNRAP in the germline V gene. The CDR3 DNA reads as TGTGCTAGTGGTTTTACTAGCGGGGGGGCAGCTACGCAGTATTTT. Its protein product is CASGFTSGGAATQYF. Based on the CDR3 plus reference TRBV12-5 and TRBJ2-3, the full variable domain is DARVTQTPRHKVTEMGQEVTMRCQPILGHNTVFWYRQTMMQGLELLAYFRNRAPLDDSGMPKDRFSAEMPDATLATLKIQPSEPRDSAVYFCASGFTSGGAATQYFGPGTRLTVL.

The V call is TRBV7-2, the J call TRBJ2-7, with 11 bases aligning to TRBD2. Germline V gene sequence: CDR1 SGHTA, CDR2 FQGNSA. The CDR3 is made up of 17 amino acids. Trimming removed 3 bases from V and 7 bases from J; junction bases left unmatched: 14. This CDR3 reads CASSLPLAGGPYNEQYF. In DNA, the CDR3 is TGTGCCAGCAGCTTGCCCCTAGCGGGGGGCCCCTACAATGAGCAGTACTTC.

V and J are TRBV5-1 and TRBJ1-1; D is uncertain. V was trimmed by 0 bases and J by 1 base, leaving 13 bases between them. CDR1 and CDR2 from the germline V gene are SGHRS and YFSETQ. This CDR3 comprises 16 residues. The CDR3 nucleotides are TGCGCCAGCAGCTTGGATCAAGTTCTAACGAACACTGAAGCTTTCTTT. Translation gives CASSLDQVLTNTEAFF.

This clonotype was counted a few times. This chain links TRBV12-3 or TRBV12-4 with TRBJ1-2; D remains unclear. Trimming pared 2 bases from V and 4 bases from J, leaving 14 bases between. The CDR3 is made up of 15 amino acids. CDR3 sequence reads: CASSLSGGKIYGYTF. For the CDR3, the DNA is TGTGCCAGCAGTTTATCGGGCGGGAAGATCTATGGCTACACCTTC.

The table lists this clonotype with a few counts. J is TRBJ1-1 and V is TRBV29-1; TRBD1 agrees at 9 bases. CDR1 and CDR2 from the germline V gene are SQVTM and ANQGSEA. V lost 7 bases, J lost 4 bases, and 7 bases stayed unmatched. This CDR3 spans 13 amino acids. As DNA, the CDR3 is TGCAGCGGCGCACAGGGGGCGGGCACTGAAGCTTTCTTT. This encodes CSGAQGAGTEAFF.

The chain couples TRBV6-1 to TRBJ2-1; TRBD1 aligns across 7 bases. Trimming at V came to 3 bases and at J to 3 bases, leaving 8 bases not matched to a gene. In germline, CDR1 is MNHNS, CDR2 SASEGT. The CDR3 covers 16 residues. The CDR3 is CASSDPGTAIYNEQFF. The CDR3 bases are TGTGCCAGCAGTGATCCCGGGACAGCTATCTACAATGAGCAGTTCTTC.

The chain links TRBV27 to TRBJ1-5; D is undetermined. V was pared by 5 bases and J by 1 base, with 15 bases between. This CDR3 spans 16 amino acids. The germline V gene encodes CDR1 MNHEY and CDR2 SMNVEV (reference sequence). The CDR3 sequence: CASSPRGRKSNQPQHF. The DNA for the CDR3 is TGTGCCAGCAGTCCCCGCGGACGGAAGAGCAATCAGCCCCAGCATTTT.

The CDR3 DNA reads as TGTGCCAGCACCCTGGGACTAGCGGGGGGAAGTGAGCAGTTCTTC. This encodes CASTLGLAGGSEQFF. V usage is TRBV12-3 or TRBV12-4 and J usage is TRBJ2-1, with 15 bases matching TRBD2. Losses at the gene ends were 7 bases for V and 9 bases for J; bases not matched to a gene: 7. CDR3 size: 15 residues.

This clonotype was counted only a few times. The chain couples TRBV27 to TRBJ2-7, with 12 nucleotides matching TRBD2. The CDR3 covers 14 residues. Germline lookup yields CDR1 MNHEY and CDR2 SMNVEV (reference sequence). Unmatched junction bases numbered 3, after V lost 2 bases and J lost 7 bases. Here the CDR3 reads CASSLQTSGGEQYF. CDR3 coding DNA: TGTGCCAGCAGTTTACAGACTAGCGGGGGTGAGCAGTACTTC.

The V gene is TRBV27, the J gene TRBJ1-5, with D unresolved. The CDR3 consists of 14 residues. Germline V CDR1 and CDR2: MNHEY, SMNVEV (reference sequence). V lost 1 base to trimming and J lost 6 bases, with 10 bases between them. In nucleotides, the CDR3 is TGTGCCAGCAGTTTATTTGTAGGGATTCAGCCCCAGCATTTT. Translated: CASSLFVGIQPQHF.

The gene calls are TRBV29-1 and TRBJ2-1; 8 bases are shared with TRBD1. The CDR3 is made up of 12 amino acids. V shed 7 bases, J shed 7 bases, and the junction held 6 bases outside the gene matches. In germline, CDR1 is SQVTM, CDR2 ANQGSEA. This CDR3 is CSGNQGANEQFF. The CDR3 DNA reads TGCAGCGGAAACCAGGGGGCTAATGAGCAGTTCTTC.

Here the CDR3 reads CASGKTSNEQFF. The CDR3 DNA is TGTGCCAGCGGTAAAACGAGTAATGAGCAGTTCTTC. This chain connects TRBV25-1 to TRBJ2-1; D unresolved. The CDR3 is 12 residues long. The germline gives CDR1 MGHDK, CDR2 SYGVNS. The V and J ends lost 8 bases and 7 bases respectively, with 12 bases between them.

The chain links TRBV4-3 to TRBJ2-7; D is possibly TRBD1 or TRBD2 (6 bases each). The V and J ends lost 0 bases and 7 bases respectively, with 22 bases between them. The CDR3 length is 17 residues. Germline CDR1 and CDR2: LGHNA and YSLEER. The CDR3 nucleotides read TGCGCCAGCAGCCAAGATGGAGGGGGGTCAGCCTACAATGAGCAGTACTTC. Protein: CASSQDGGGSAYNEQYF.

This clonotype came up a few times. This chain connects TRBV27 to TRBJ1-2, with D maybe TRBD1 (5 bases). There are 13 residues in the CDR3. The germline V and J ends were trimmed by 6 bases and 3 bases, with 11 bases remaining between them. Germline CDR1 is MNHEY and CDR2 is SMNVEV (reference sequence). The CDR3 DNA follows: TGTGCCAGCAGGGGGACGGCTGACTATGGCTACACCTTC. Residues: CASRGTADYGYTF.

In its sample, this clonotype was seen a few times. This rearrangement joins TRBV18 to TRBJ2-3, with D possibly TRBD1 on 5 matching bases. Trimming left V 3 bases short and J 4 bases short, with 11 bases between. The CDR3 loop spans 14 amino acids. Looked up from germline, CDR1 is KGHSH and CDR2 is LQKENI. Here the CDR3 reads CASSPGQTSDTQYF. CDR3 DNA sequence: TGTGCCAGCTCACCGGGGCAGACGTCAGATACGCAGTATTTT. Filled out from reference TRBV18 and TRBJ2-3, the complete variable domain reads NAGVMQNPRHLVRRRGQEARLRCSPMKGHSHVYWYRQLPEEGLKFMVYLQKENIIDESGMPKERFSAEFPKEGPSILRIQQVVRGDSAAYFCASSPGQTSDTQYFGPGTRLTVL.

This clonotype was observed a single time. V is TRBV20-1 and J is TRBJ1-5; D ambiguous. Germline assignment: CDR1 DFQATT and CDR2 SNEGSKA (reference sequence). This CDR3 is 13 amino acids long. V was shortened by 0 bases and J by 4 bases, with 7 bases between the two germline ends. The CDR3 DNA reads TGCAGTGCTAGAGATCTACAGAATCAGCCCCAGCATTTT. It encodes CSARDLQNQPQHF.